These 13 T cell receptor beta chains share one sample of origin, sequenced in a study of T cell clones after liver transplantation. Data came from immunoSEQ multiplex PCR; TCRdb stores just in-frame clones and leaves some out. The data contain more than 75,000 clones, 82% of them seen just once; the ten biggest clones take up approximately 0.43%. The sequences come from CD4+ T cells from blood, collected 45 to 46 months after liver transplant. The receptors derive from a human patient who received a liver transplant. Some of these T cells may belong to the graft donor.

This chain connects TRBV5-1 to TRBJ1-1; possible D gene TRBD1, 5 bases. Germline assignment: CDR1 SGHRS and CDR2 YFSETQ. The CDR3 spans 17 residues. Trimming took off 3 bases at V and 4 bases at J, with 22 bases between the two ends. The CDR3 loop is CASSSAPDTGGGTEAFF. The CDR3 region has the DNA TGCGCCAGCAGCTCCGCCCCGGACACAGGAGGAGGCACTGAAGCTTTCTTT.

This clone was counted once. The J gene is TRBJ2-1, the V gene TRBV7-9; 7 bases align to TRBD2. V trimming: 0 bases; J trimming: 1 base; junction bases outside the gene matches: 0. The germline V gene encodes CDR1 SEHNR and CDR2 FQNEAQ (reference sequence). This CDR3 comprises 15 residues. In nucleotides, the CDR3 is TGTGCCAGCAGCTTAGCAGCGGGATCCTACAATGAGCAGTTCTTC. Translated: CASSLAAGSYNEQFF.

V and J are TRBV2 and TRBJ1-2; D may be TRBD1 (6 bases). V was cut by 6 bases and J by 10 bases, with 12 bases left in between. Germline V gene sequence: CDR1 SNHLY, CDR2 FYNNEI. The CDR3 runs 11 residues. The CDR3 region has the DNA TGTGCCAGCAGGGCCGGACAGCTCTACACCTTC. Its translation is CASRAGQLYTF.

The chain is built from TRBV30 and TRBJ2-1; possibly TRBD1 for D (6 bases). Germline lookup yields CDR1 GTSNPN and CDR2 SVGIG (reference sequence). V was pared by 1 base and J by 3 bases, with 13 bases between. The CDR3 is made up of 15 amino acids. CDR3 coding DNA: TGTGCCTGGAGTGGGGGGACAAGGAACTACAATGAGCAGTTCTTC. Protein sequence: CAWSGGTRNYNEQFF.

The chain uses TRBV4-1 and TRBJ1-1, with a tentative D call TRBD1 (6 bases). Trimming shortened V by 5 bases and J by 4 bases, and 17 bases separated the two germline ends. CDR1 and CDR2 from the germline V gene are MGHRA and YSYEKL. The CDR3 has 15 amino acids. The CDR3 reads CASSSSRGGSTEAFF. The CDR3 region has the DNA TGCGCCAGCAGCTCGAGCAGGGGTGGGAGCACTGAAGCTTTCTTT.

There are many counts of this clone. The chain joins TRBV6-5 to TRBJ2-7; 7 bases agree with TRBD1. Unmatched junction bases numbered 9, after V lost 9 bases and J lost 1 base. Germline V gene lookup returns CDR1 MNHEY and CDR2 SVGAGI. The CDR3 totals 14 residues. The CDR3 coding sequence is TGTGCCAGTAGGAACAGGGGTCTTTCCTACGAGCAGTACTTC. This encodes CASRNRGLSYEQYF.

This clone was seen more than once but under ten times. J is TRBJ1-1 and V is TRBV19; D is possibly TRBD1 (5 bases). The germline V and J ends were trimmed by 5 bases and 4 bases, with 14 bases remaining between them. Germline V gives CDR1 LNHDA, CDR2 SQIVND (reference sequence). This CDR3 region has 14 residues. The CDR3 spells CASSPRRGLTEAFF. CDR3 coding DNA: TGTGCCAGTAGTCCGCGACGGGGCCTCACTGAAGCTTTCTTT.

The chain combines TRBV19 with TRBJ1-5; a weak D match, TRBD1 (6 bases). The CDR3 consists of 17 residues. V lost 5 bases to trimming and J lost 5 bases, with 22 bases between them. Germline V lookup: CDR1 LNHDA, CDR2 SQIVND (reference sequence). Written as DNA, the CDR3 is TGTGCCAGTAGTTATCTCGGCGGGGCAGGGGAACATCAGCCCCAGCATTTT. Translating gives CASSYLGGAGEHQPQHF.

The rearrangement uses TRBV18 and TRBJ2-1, with TRBD2 as a possible D gene (6 bases). Trimming removed 3 bases at V and 8 bases at J, with 17 bases between. The CDR3 contains 15 residues. CDR1 is KGHSH, CDR2 LQKENI, per germline. The CDR3 DNA is TGTGCCAGCTCACCGCGGGGCCAAACGGGGGATGAGCAGTTCTTC. Its translation is CASSPRGQTGDEQFF.

The rearrangement links TRBV28 to TRBJ1-3; TRBD1 is a possible D gene (6 bases). The ends were cut back, 3 bases at V and 4 bases at J, with 7 bases in the middle. The CDR3 is 13 residues long. The germline V gene encodes CDR1 MDHEN and CDR2 SYDVKM. CDR3 residues: CASSLGQGNTIYF. CDR3 in DNA: TGTGCCAGCAGTTTGGGACAAGGAAACACCATATATTTT.

As concerns this clone: One end of the junction does not line up with germline, which may come from a read error. The genes are TRBV11-2 and TRBJ2-7, with 8 bases aligning to TRBD1. CDR1 and CDR2 from the germline V gene are SGHAT and FQNNGV. The CDR3 spans 11 residues. The DNA for the CDR3 is TGTGCCAGCAGCTCGGGGACAGGTTCCTCCTTC. Protein product: CASSSGTGSSF.

This chain links TRBV11-2 with TRBJ1-2, with D unresolved. V dropped 2 bases and J dropped 4 bases, with 11 bases sitting between them. CDR1 and CDR2 (germline): SGHAT, FQNNGV. This CDR3 region has 14 residues. In DNA form, the CDR3 reads TGTGCCAGCAGCTTACTTCTGGGGTCCTATGGCTACACCTTC. This codes for CASSLLLGSYGYTF. The full variable domain, rest sourced from reference TRBV11-2 and TRBJ1-2, is EAGVAQSPRYKIIEKRQSVAFWCNPISGHATLYWYQQILGQGPKLLIQFQNNGVVDDSQLPKDRFSAERLKGVDSTLKIQPAKLEDSAVYLCASSLLLGSYGYTFGSGTRLTVV.

V is TRBV30 and J is TRBJ2-5; TRBD2 is a possible D gene (5 bases). This CDR3 spans 13 amino acids. V was clipped by 8 bases and J by 1 base, with 14 bases between them. The germline V gene has CDR1 GTSNPN and CDR2 SVGIG (reference sequence). CDR3 loop: CARAEGSQETQYF. The CDR3 coding sequence is TGTGCCCGGGCCGAAGGGAGCCAAGAGACCCAGTACTTC.